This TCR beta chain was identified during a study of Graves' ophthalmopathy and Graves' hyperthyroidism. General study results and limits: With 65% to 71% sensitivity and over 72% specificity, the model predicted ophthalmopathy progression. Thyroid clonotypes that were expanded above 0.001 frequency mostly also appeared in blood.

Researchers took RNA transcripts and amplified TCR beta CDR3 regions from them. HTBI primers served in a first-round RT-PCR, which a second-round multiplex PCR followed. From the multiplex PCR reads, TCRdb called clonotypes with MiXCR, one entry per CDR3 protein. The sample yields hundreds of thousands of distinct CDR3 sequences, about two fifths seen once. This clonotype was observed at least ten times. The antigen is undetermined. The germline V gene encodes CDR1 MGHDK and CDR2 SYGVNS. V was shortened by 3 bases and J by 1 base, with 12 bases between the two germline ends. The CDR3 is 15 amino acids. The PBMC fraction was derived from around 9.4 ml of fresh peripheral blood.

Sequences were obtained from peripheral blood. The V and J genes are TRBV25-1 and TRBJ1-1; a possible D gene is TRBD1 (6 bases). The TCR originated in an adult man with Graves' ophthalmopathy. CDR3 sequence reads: CASSDRGRGNTEAFF. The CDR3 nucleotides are TGTGCCAGCAGTGACAGGGGTAGAGGGAACACTGAAGCTTTCTTT.